The clone carrying this T cell receptor beta chain has at least ten counts. This sample's TCRbeta library carried unique molecular identifier barcodes. TCRdb used MiXCR to reprocess the PCR reads, holding one entry per CDR3 protein. The sample has roughly 24,000 distinct CDR3 sequences, under 13% seen once. There are 13 residues in the CDR3. Trimming removed 5 bases from V and 3 bases from J, with 10 bases in between. The data were obtained in a study of T-cell reconstitution after alpha-beta-depleted transplantation in children. This specimen consisted of PBMCs from the stem cell graft donor, obtained from the stem cell graft. The sequence derives from a human donor who donated a stem cell graft to a child with chronic granulomatous disease. V gene TRBV12-3 or TRBV12-4 combines with J gene TRBJ1-2, with D possibly TRBD1 on 6 matching bases. CDR3 sequence: CASSLRTDYGYTF. CDR3 coding DNA: TGTGCCAGCAGTCTCCGGACAGACTATGGCTACACCTTC.